This T cell receptor beta chain was sequenced in a study of T cell repertoires in cytomegalovirus infection. In the study overall: Recently described HLA-C-restricted plus well-studied HLA-B-restricted CMV epitopes were used. Regarding the study as a whole: There were HLA-C-restricted CMV-specific TCR beta clonotypes dominating the ex vivo response.

TCRdb processed the reads anew with MiXCR; each CDR3 protein has one entry. The table has about 890,000 distinct CDR3 sequences, about a third seen once; the top ten hold around an eighth. In germline, CDR1 is MNHEY, CDR2 SVGEGT. This CDR3 spans 16 amino acids. V was shortened by 0 bases and J by 5 bases, with 17 bases between the two germline ends. Points on this clonotype: What it binds is unknown.

This material consisted of cultured CD8+ T cells from PBMCs, taken from culture after CMV antigen stimulation. The sequence was collected from a human donor in good health (CMV status not recorded). Some clones in this sample may be carry-over from other donors' samples. The chain is built from TRBV6-2 or TRBV6-3 and TRBJ2-7; possibly TRBD1 or TRBD2 for D (6 bases each). CDR3 in amino acids: CASSYSKVGGPHEQYV. The CDR3 nucleotides are TGTGCCAGCAGTTACTCGAAAGTAGGGGGGCCTCACGAGCAGTACGTC.